The source of this TCR beta chain is a study of T-cell reconstitution after alpha-beta-depleted transplantation in children. TCRbeta library construction was performed incorporating unique molecular identifiers. TCRdb analysed the PCR reads with MiXCR anew, one entry per CDR3 protein. The table includes about 400,000 distinct CDR3 sequences, approximately 20% detected once. This clonotype was detected ten times or more. The V and J ends lost 2 bases and 1 base respectively, with 12 bases between them. The CDR3 spans 15 residues. The germline CDR1 and CDR2 sequences are SGHTA and FQGNSA. The sample consisted of PBMCs from the stem cell graft donor, taken from the stem cell graft. The source of this sequence is a human donor who donated a stem cell graft to a child with acute myeloid leukemia. This chain connects TRBV7-2 to TRBJ2-7; maybe TRBD1 (5 bases). For the CDR3, the DNA is TGTGCCAGCAGCTTAAAAGGGGTGGGGTCCTACGAGCAGTACTTC. Its translation is CASSLKGVGSYEQYF.